Listed below are T cell receptor beta chains from one sample, sequenced in a study of shared T cell receptors in the human thymus. Produced via immunoSEQ multiplex PCR; TCRdb's table is partial and in-frame only. The sample has roughly 700,000 clones; roughly 90% are singletons. The data also belong to a second study, concerning human thymus T cells.

Sequenced input: thymocytes. All receptors come from a boy less than two years old with a congenital heart defect. Both conserved end residues are part of each CDR3. D genes are given only for firm matches. Some rows have no size entry. The others give once, few or many, or a class for an expanded clone.

CDR3 protein,CDR3 DNA,D gene,clone size,J gene,V gene
CASSLWWEGSGRYEQYF,TGTGCCAGCAGCTTGTGGTGGGAGGGCTCGGGACGCTACGAGCAGTACTTC,TRBD2,.,TRBJ2-7,TRBV5-5
CAWRVTGRGYGYTF,TGTGCCTGGAGGGTAACAGGGAGAGGATATGGCTACACCTTC,.,.,TRBJ1-2,TRBV30
CASSLLTGVQPQHF,TGTGCCAGCAGTTTACTGACAGGGGTTCAGCCCCAGCATTTT,TRBD1,.,TRBJ1-5,TRBV27
CASSVGLADEQFF,TGTGCCAGCAGCGTCGGACTAGCCGATGAGCAGTTCTTC,TRBD2,.,TRBJ2-1,TRBV11-3
CASSPGTAYGYTF,TGTGCCAGCTCACCCGGGACAGCCTATGGCTACACCTTC,TRBD1,.,TRBJ1-2,TRBV18
CASSRGSGRFPETDTQYF,TGTGCCAGCAGCAGGGGGAGCGGGAGGTTTCCTGAGACAGATACGCAGTATTTT,TRBD2,.,TRBJ2-3,TRBV9
CATSRTLGQGTEAFF,TGTGCCACCAGCAGAACCCTAGGACAGGGGACTGAAGCTTTCTTT,TRBD1,.,TRBJ1-1,TRBV15
CASRGTQGPYNEQFF,TGTGCCAGCAGGGGCACGCAGGGGCCTTACAATGAGCAGTTCTTC,.,.,TRBJ2-1,TRBV2
CASLRGGRDKNIQYF,TGTGCCAGCCTTAGGGGGGGGCGCGACAAAAACATTCAGTACTTC,.,.,TRBJ2-4,TRBV6-1
CASSYPPDYGYTF,TGTGCCAGCAGTTACCCCCCGGACTATGGCTACACCTTC,.,once,TRBJ1-2,TRBV6-6
CALTSGSLGEQFF,TGTGCCTTAACTAGCGGGAGTCTAGGTGAGCAGTTCTTC,TRBD2,.,TRBJ2-1,TRBV30
CASSLEGTQGITDTQYF,TGTGCCAGCAGCTTAGAAGGTACCCAGGGAATCACAGATACGCAGTATTTT,.,.,TRBJ2-3,TRBV7-9
CASSVGTGTSGVSQETQYF,TGTGCCAGCAGCGTAGGGACCGGGACTAGCGGGGTCTCACAAGAGACCCAGTACTTC,TRBD2,.,TRBJ2-5,TRBV9
CASSVAQGGHSGNTIYF,TGTGCCAGCAGCGTAGCCCAGGGCGGCCACTCTGGAAACACCATATATTTT,.,.,TRBJ1-3,TRBV9
CASSESGEIFYEQYF,TGTGCCAGCAGTGAATCGGGAGAGATTTTCTACGAGCAGTACTTC,.,.,TRBJ2-7,TRBV6-1
CASSSRTSGFYEQYF,TGTGCCAGCAGCTCCCGGACTAGCGGGTTCTACGAGCAGTACTTC,TRBD2,.,TRBJ2-7,TRBV7-6
CASSIGLAREQYF,TGTGCCAGTAGTATAGGCCTAGCGCGGGAGCAGTACTTC,.,.,TRBJ2-7,TRBV19
CASSLSGRAGETQYF,TGTGCCAGCAGCTTGAGCGGGAGGGCAGGGGAGACCCAGTACTTC,TRBD2,.,TRBJ2-5,TRBV5-4
CASSSGVKRVYEQYF,TGTGCCAGCAGTTCCGGGGTTAAGCGGGTCTACGAGCAGTACTTC,.,.,TRBJ2-7,TRBV5-6
CASSRDSYEQYF,TGTGCCAGCAGTCGGGACTCCTACGAGCAGTACTTC,.,.,TRBJ2-7,TRBV14
CASGSGQPFYEQYF,TGCGCCAGCGGAAGCGGACAGCCCTTTTACGAGCAGTACTTC,.,.,TRBJ2-7,TRBV10-1
CSVGPWTGMGSTQETQYF,TGCAGCGTTGGGCCCTGGACAGGTATGGGGAGTACTCAAGAGACCCAGTACTTC,TRBD1,.,TRBJ2-5,TRBV29-1
CASSLSGVPKTQYF,TGTGCCAGCAGCCTATCAGGGGTCCCCAAGACCCAGTACTTC,.,.,TRBJ2-5,TRBV27
CASGPQGSHEQYF,TGTGCCAGCGGCCCCCAGGGGAGCCACGAGCAGTACTTC,.,.,TRBJ2-7,TRBV5-5
CSVGTTYEQYF,TGCAGCGTAGGGACAACCTACGAGCAGTACTTC,.,.,TRBJ2-7,TRBV29-1
CAWGHPDPTKLALYANTGELFF,TGTGCCTGGGGGCATCCCGACCCCACGAAACTAGCTTTATACGCGAACACCGGGGAGCTGTTTTTT,.,few,TRBJ2-2,TRBV30
CAWGLAEYNEQFF,TGTGCCTGGGGACTAGCGGAATACAATGAGCAGTTCTTC,TRBD2,.,TRBJ2-1,TRBV30
CASSLAGNSSYEQYF,TGTGCCAGCAGCTTGGCAGGCAACAGCTCCTACGAGCAGTACTTC,.,.,TRBJ2-7,TRBV7-2
CASSQLGTSSYNEQFF,TGCGCCAGCAGCCAACTGGGGACTAGCTCCTACAATGAGCAGTTCTTC,TRBD2,.,TRBJ2-1,TRBV4-3
CASSPGETGELFF,TGCGCCAGCAGCCCCGGAGAAACCGGGGAGCTGTTTTTT,.,.,TRBJ2-2,TRBV4-1
CASNQKVRRGQPQHF,TGTGCCAGCAACCAAAAGGTGCGGAGGGGACAGCCCCAGCATTTT,.,.,TRBJ1-5,TRBV6-1
CASSKTGILERYEQYF,TGTGCCAGCAGTAAAACAGGGATACTCGAGAGGTACGAGCAGTACTTC,.,.,TRBJ2-7,TRBV5-6
CASSLFEGQENIQYF,TGTGCCAGCAGCTTGTTCGAGGGACAGGAAAACATTCAGTACTTC,TRBD1,.,TRBJ2-4,TRBV5-4
CASSLDPGDTEAFF,TGTGCCAGCAGCTTAGATCCAGGTGACACTGAAGCTTTCTTT,.,.,TRBJ1-1,TRBV11-2
CASSPAVWDRLGYTF,TGCGCCAGCAGCCCAGCAGTTTGGGACAGGCTTGGCTACACCTTC,TRBD1,.,TRBJ1-2,TRBV5-1
CASSLEDRGEPYNEQFF,TGTGCCAGCAGCTTAGAGGACAGGGGTGAACCATACAATGAGCAGTTCTTC,TRBD1,.,TRBJ2-1,TRBV7-2
CASSHPGTSGNYEQYF,TGCGCCAGCAGCCACCCCGGGACTAGCGGGAACTACGAGCAGTACTTC,TRBD2,.,TRBJ2-7,TRBV10-2
CASSKANSGRAGGANVLTF,TGTGCCAGCAGCAAAGCCAATAGCGGGAGAGCGGGCGGGGCCAACGTCCTGACTTTC,.,.,TRBJ2-6,TRBV21-1
CASSHPGTGNGYTF,TGTGCCAGCAGCCACCCCGGGACAGGGAATGGCTACACCTTC,TRBD1,.,TRBJ1-2,TRBV14
CASSSHVGLAGGEQYF,TGTGCCAGCAGCTCTCACGTGGGACTAGCGGGAGGTGAGCAGTACTTC,TRBD2,.,TRBJ2-7,TRBV7-2
CASTPFRDSLYSNQPQHF,TGTGCCAGCACCCCCTTCCGGGACAGCTTATATAGCAATCAGCCCCAGCATTTT,TRBD1,once,TRBJ1-5,TRBV13
CASSWEVPSGRNGELFF,TGTGCCAGCAGCTGGGAGGTGCCTAGCGGGAGAAATGGGGAGCTGTTTTTT,TRBD2,.,TRBJ2-2,TRBV11-2
CASSEFVEKSYNEQFF,TGTGCCAGCAGTGAATTCGTCGAGAAGTCCTACAATGAGCAGTTCTTC,.,.,TRBJ2-1,TRBV2
CASSNSRDRVHEQYF,TGTGCCAGCAGTAACAGTCGGGACAGGGTCCACGAGCAGTACTTC,TRBD1,.,TRBJ2-7,TRBV6-6
CASSLGLAGAGETQYF,TGTGCTAGCAGCTTAGGACTAGCGGGAGCGGGAGAGACCCAGTACTTC,TRBD2,.,TRBJ2-5,TRBV7-7
CAWGSPGLPYEQYF,TGTGCCTGGGGTTCACCAGGTTTACCCTACGAGCAGTACTTC,.,.,TRBJ2-7,TRBV30
CASSPLGGGELFF,TGTGCCAGTAGTCCACTCGGGGGCGGGGAGCTGTTTTTT,.,once,TRBJ2-2,TRBV19